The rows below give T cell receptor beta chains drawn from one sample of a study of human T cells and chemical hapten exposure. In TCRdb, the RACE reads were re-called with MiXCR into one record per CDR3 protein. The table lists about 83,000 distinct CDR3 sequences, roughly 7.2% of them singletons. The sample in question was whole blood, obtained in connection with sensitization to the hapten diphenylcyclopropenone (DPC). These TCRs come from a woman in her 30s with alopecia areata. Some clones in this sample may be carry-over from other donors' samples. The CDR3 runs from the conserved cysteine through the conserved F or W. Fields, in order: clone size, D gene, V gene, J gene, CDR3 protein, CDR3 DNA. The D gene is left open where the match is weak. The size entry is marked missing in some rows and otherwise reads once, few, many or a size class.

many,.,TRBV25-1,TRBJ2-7,CASSEYDEQYF,TGTGCCAGCAGTGAATACGACGAGCAGTACTTC
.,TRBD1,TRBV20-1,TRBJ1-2,CSARDPGQGAYGYTF,TGCAGTGCTAGAGACCCGGGACAGGGGGCCTATGGCTACACCTTC
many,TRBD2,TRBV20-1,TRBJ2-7,CSALGRSLAGGYVYEQYF,TGCAGTGCCCTTGGCCGGTCTCTAGCGGGGGGGTACGTCTACGAGCAGTACTTC
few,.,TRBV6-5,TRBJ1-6,CASSQGSHSPLHF,TGTGCCAGCAGCCAAGGTTCTCATTCACCCCTCCACTTT
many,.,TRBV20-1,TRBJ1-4,CSARDRTTPSFATNEKLFF,TGCAGTGCTAGAGACAGGACAACCCCGTCTTTTGCAACTAATGAAAAACTGTTTTTT
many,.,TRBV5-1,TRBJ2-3,CASSLVFLGGSSTDTQYF,TGCGCCAGCAGCTTGGTCTTTTTGGGGGGCTCTAGCACAGATACGCAGTATTTT
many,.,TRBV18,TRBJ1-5,CASSPGPNQPQHF,TGTGCCAGCTCACCCGGACCTAATCAGCCCCAGCATTTT
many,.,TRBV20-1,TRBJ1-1,CSASSPDEAFF,TGCAGTGCTTCCAGTCCGGATGAAGCTTTCTTT
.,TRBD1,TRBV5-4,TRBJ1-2,CASSLNPGTGYGYTF,TGTGCCAGCAGCTTAAATCCCGGGACAGGGTACGGCTACACCTTC
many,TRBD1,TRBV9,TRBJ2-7,CASSADAGTGIYEQYF,TGTGCCAGCAGCGCGGACGCCGGGACAGGCATCTACGAGCAGTACTTC
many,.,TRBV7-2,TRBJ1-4,CASSLYATNEKLFF,TGTGCCAGCAGCTTATACGCAACTAATGAAAAACTGTTTTTT
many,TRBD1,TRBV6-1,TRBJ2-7,CASADTPRTGGIEQYF,TGTGCCAGCGCAGACACTCCAAGGACAGGGGGTATCGAGCAGTACTTC
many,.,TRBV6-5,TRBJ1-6,CASSYSASPASSYNSPLHF,TGTGCCAGCAGTTACTCGGCCTCCCCAGCGAGCTCCTATAATTCACCCCTCCACTTT